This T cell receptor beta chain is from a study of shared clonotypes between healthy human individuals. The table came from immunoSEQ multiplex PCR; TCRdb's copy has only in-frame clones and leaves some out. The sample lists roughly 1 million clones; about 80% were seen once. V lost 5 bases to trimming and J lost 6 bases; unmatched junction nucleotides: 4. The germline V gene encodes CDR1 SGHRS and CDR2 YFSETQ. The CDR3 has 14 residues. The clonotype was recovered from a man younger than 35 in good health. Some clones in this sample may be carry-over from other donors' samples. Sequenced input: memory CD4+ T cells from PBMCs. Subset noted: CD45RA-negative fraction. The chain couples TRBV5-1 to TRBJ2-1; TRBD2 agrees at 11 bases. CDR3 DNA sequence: TGCGCCAGCAGTGGGACTAGCGGAACCAATGAGCAGTTCTTC. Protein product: CASSGTSGTNEQFF.